The T cell receptor beta chain described here comes from a study of blood T cells in healthy people across ages. Overall study findings and caveats: Age showed a roughly linear inverse relationship with TCR beta diversity per million T cells.

Regarding this clonotype: Its cognate antigen is unknown.

CDR1 is SGHTA, CDR2 FQGNSA, per germline. Trimming pared 4 bases from V and 3 bases from J, leaving 10 bases between. CDR3 length equals 13 residues. PBMCs numbering at least 7 million were isolated per sample. Through a sample-barcoded 5' primer and a J-beta primer mix, a second PCR was run for roughly 6 to 11 cycles. Every cDNA molecule bore a tag from a template-switch adaptor containing 12 random nucleotides. MiXCR, run by TCRdb on the 5' RACE reads, gives a single entry per CDR3 protein. Among approximately 2,000,000 distinct CDR3 sequences, 30% to 40% were seen once, and the ten largest hold roughly 24%.

The gene calls are TRBV7-2 and TRBJ2-7; D is possibly TRBD2 (5 bases). The sample taken for sequencing was blood. The TCR originated in a human donor in good health. CDR3: CASSSTADYEQYF. The CDR3 nucleotides are TGTGCCAGCAGCTCAACAGCGGACTACGAGCAGTACTTC.